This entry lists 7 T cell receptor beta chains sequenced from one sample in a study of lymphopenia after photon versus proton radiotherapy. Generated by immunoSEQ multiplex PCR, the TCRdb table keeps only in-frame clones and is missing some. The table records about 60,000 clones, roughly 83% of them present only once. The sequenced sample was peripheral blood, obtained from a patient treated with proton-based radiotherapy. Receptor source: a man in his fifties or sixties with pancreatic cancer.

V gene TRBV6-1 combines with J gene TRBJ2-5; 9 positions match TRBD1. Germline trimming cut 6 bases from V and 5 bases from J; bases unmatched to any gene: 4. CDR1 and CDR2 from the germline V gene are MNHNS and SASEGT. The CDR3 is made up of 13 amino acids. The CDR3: CASRGTGRETQYF. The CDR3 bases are TGTGCCAGCAGGGGGACAGGGAGGGAGACCCAGTACTTC.

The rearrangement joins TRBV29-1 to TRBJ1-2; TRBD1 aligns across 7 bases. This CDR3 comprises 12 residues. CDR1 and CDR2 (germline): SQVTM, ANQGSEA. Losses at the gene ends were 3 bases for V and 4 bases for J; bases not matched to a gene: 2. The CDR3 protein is CSVDRGGYGYTF. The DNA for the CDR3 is TGCAGCGTTGACAGGGGGGGCTATGGCTACACCTTC.

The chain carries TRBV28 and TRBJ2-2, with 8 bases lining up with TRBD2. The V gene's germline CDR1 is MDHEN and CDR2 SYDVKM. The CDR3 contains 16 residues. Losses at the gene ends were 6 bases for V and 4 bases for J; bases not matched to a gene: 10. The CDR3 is CASSQPLAGSTGELFF. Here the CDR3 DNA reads TGTGCCAGCAGCCAACCTTTAGCGGGATCCACCGGGGAGCTGTTTTTT.

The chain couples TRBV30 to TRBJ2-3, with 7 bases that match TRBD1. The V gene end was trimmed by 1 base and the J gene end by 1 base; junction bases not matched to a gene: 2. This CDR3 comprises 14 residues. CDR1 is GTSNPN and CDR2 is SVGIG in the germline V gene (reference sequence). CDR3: CAWSGTGGTDTQYF. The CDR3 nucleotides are TGTGCCTGGAGTGGAACAGGGGGCACAGATACGCAGTATTTT.

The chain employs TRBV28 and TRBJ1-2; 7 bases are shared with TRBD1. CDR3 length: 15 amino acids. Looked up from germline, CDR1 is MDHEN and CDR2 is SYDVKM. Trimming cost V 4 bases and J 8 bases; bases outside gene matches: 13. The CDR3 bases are TGTGCCAGCAGTTCGGGACAGCTCCCTCTCCGGGGCTACACCTTC. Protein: CASSSGQLPLRGYTF.

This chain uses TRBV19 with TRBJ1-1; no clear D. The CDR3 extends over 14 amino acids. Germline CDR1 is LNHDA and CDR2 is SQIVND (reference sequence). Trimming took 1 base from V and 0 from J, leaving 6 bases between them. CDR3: CASSIGRVNTEAFF. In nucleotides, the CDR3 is TGTGCCAGTAGTATAGGCCGGGTGAACACTGAAGCTTTCTTT.

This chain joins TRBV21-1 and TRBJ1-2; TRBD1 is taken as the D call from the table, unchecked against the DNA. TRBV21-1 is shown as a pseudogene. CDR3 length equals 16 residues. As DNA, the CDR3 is TGTGCCAGCAGCAAACCCTATAGGACAGCCAACTATGGCTACACCTTC. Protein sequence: CASSKPYRTANYGYTF.